This T cell receptor (beta chain) was sequenced during a study of blood T cell repertoires in COVID-19. The protocol was immunoSEQ multiplex PCR, while the TCRdb copy is restricted to in-frame clones and leaves out a portion. The table shows about 200,000 clones, with 70% to 90% occurring only once. V was clipped by 3 bases and J by 4 bases; unmatched bases: 9. Germline values: CDR1 SGHTA, CDR2 FQGNSA. This CDR3 has 16 residues. The receptor was isolated from a man aged 55 to 70 with active or convalescent COVID-19. J is TRBJ1-3 and V is TRBV7-2, with 7 nucleotides matching TRBD1. Material for sequencing was peripheral blood. CDR3 nucleotides: TGTGCCAGCAGCTTGCAGGGGGTCGTTTTCGGAAACACCATATATTTT. Protein sequence: CASSLQGVVFGNTIYF. Full variable domain (remainder filled in from reference TRBV7-2 and TRBJ1-3): GAGVSQSPSNKVTEKGKDVELRCDPISGHTALYWYRQSLGQGLEFLIYFQGNSAPDKSGLPSDRFSAERTGGSVSTLTIQRTQQEDSAVYLCASSLQGVVFGNTIYFGEGSWLTVV.